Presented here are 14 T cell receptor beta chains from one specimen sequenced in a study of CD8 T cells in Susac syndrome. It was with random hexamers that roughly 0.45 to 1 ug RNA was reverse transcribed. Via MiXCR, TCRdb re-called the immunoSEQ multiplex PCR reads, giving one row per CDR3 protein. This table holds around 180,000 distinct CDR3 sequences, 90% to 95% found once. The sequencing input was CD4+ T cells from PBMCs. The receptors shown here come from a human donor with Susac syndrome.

The CDR3 DNA reads TGTGCCATCAAACGGGATCTAAGTTACAATGAGCAGTTCTTC. This translates into CAIKRDLSYNEQFF. The V call is TRBV10-3, the J call TRBJ2-1; D may be TRBD2 (5 bases). Germline V gene lookup returns CDR1 ENHRY and CDR2 SYGVKD. The V gene lost 7 bases and the J gene lost 4 bases, with 14 bases spanning the gap. CDR3 length: 14 residues.

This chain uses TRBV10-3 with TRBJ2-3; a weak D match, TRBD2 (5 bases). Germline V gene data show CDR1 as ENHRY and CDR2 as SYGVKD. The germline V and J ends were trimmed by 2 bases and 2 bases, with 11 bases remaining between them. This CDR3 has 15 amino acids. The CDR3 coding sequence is TGTGCCATCAGTGAGACTAGTCAATACACAGATACGCAGTATTTT. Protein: CAISETSQYTDTQYF.

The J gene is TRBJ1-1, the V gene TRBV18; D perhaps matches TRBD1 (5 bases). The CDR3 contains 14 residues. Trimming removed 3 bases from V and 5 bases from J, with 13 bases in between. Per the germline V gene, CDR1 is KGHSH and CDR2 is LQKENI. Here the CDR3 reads CASSPTGGGTEAFF. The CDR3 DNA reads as TGTGCCAGCTCACCCACGGGCGGGGGTACTGAAGCTTTCTTT.

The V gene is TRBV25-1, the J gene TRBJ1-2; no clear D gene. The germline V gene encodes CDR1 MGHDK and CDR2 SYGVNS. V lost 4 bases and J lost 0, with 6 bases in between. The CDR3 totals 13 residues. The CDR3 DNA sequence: TGTGCCAGCAGTGCCGGGACTAACTATGGCTACACCTTC. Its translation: CASSAGTNYGYTF.

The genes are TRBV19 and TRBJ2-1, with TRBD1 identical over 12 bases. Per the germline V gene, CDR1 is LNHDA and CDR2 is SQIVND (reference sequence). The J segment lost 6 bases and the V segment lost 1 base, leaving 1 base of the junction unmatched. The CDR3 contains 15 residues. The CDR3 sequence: CASSIAGQGANEQFF. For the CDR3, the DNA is TGTGCCAGTAGTATAGCGGGACAGGGGGCCAATGAGCAGTTCTTC.

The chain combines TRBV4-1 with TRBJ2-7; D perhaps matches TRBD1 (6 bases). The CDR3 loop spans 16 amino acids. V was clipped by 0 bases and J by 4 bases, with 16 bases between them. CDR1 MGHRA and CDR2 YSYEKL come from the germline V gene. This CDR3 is CASSQDLSGVGYEQYF. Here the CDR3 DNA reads TGCGCCAGCAGCCAAGATCTTTCAGGGGTAGGGTACGAGCAGTACTTC.

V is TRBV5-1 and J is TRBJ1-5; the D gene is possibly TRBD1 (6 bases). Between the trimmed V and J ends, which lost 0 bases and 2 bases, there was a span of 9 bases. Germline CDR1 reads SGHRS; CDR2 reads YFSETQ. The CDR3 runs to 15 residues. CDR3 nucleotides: TGCGCCAGCAGCTTGGTAGCAGGGGGCAATCAGCCCCAGCATTTT. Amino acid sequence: CASSLVAGGNQPQHF.

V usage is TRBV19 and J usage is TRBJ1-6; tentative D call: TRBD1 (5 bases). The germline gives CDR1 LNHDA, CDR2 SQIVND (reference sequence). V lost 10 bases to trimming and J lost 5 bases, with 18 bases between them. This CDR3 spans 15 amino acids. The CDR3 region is CATGAGGLNNSPLHF. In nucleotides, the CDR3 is TGTGCCACCGGAGCGGGGGGTCTCAATAATTCACCCCTCCACTTT.

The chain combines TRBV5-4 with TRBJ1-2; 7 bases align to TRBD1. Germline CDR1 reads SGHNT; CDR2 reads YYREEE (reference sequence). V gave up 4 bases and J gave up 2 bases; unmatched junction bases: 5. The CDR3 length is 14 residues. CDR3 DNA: TGTGCCAGCAGCACAATACAGGGGAACTATGGCTACACCTTC. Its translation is CASSTIQGNYGYTF.

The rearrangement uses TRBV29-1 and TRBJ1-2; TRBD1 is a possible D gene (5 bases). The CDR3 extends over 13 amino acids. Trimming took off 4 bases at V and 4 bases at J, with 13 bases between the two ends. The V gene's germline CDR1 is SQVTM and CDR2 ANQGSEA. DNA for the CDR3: TGCAGCGTTGCCAGGGCAGGGCCCTATGGCTACACCTTC. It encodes CSVARAGPYGYTF.

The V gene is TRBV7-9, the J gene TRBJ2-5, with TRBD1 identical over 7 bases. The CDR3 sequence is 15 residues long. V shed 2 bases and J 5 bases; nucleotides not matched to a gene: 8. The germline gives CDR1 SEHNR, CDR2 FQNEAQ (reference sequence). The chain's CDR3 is CASSLMDRPEETQYF. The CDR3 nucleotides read TGTGCCAGCAGCTTAATGGACAGGCCCGAGGAGACCCAGTACTTC.

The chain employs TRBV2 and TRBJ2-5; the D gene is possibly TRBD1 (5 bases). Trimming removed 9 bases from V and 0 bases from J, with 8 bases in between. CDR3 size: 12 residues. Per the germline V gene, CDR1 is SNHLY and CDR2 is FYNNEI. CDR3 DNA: TGTGCCAGTGACAGATACCAAGAGACCCAGTACTTC. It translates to CASDRYQETQYF.

The DNA of the CDR3 is TGTGCCAGCAGCCTCAGACCCCGAACCTATGGCTACACCTTC. As protein: CASSLRPRTYGYTF. This chain joins TRBV7-8 and TRBJ1-2; D is unclear. There are 14 residues in the CDR3. Trimming stripped 5 bases from V and 4 bases from J, with 14 bases between. CDR1 is SGHVS, CDR2 FQNEAQ, per germline.

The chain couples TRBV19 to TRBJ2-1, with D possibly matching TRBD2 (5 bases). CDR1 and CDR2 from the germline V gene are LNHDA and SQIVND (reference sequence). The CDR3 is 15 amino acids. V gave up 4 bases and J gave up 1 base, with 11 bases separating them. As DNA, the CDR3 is TGTGCCAGTAGTAAGGGAGATGTGTCCTACAATGAGCAGTTCTTC. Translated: CASSKGDVSYNEQFF.